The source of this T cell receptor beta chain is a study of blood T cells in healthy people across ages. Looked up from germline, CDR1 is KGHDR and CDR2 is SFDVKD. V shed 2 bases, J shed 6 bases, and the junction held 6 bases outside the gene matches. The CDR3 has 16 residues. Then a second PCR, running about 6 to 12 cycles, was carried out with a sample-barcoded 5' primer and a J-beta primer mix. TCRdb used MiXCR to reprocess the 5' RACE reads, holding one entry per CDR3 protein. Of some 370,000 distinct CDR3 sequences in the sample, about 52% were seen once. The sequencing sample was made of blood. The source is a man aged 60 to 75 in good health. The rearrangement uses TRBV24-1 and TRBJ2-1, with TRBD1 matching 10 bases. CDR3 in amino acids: CATSDSMDRGSNEQFF. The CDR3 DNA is TGTGCCACCAGTGATTCGATGGACAGGGGGAGCAATGAGCAGTTCTTC.